This T cell receptor (beta chain) came from a study of T cell repertoires in aging, cancer and after chemotherapy. Amplification of TCR beta used genomic DNA extracted from peripheral blood. Rearranged V-D-J TRB sequences were amplified with a mixed TRB-A/B primer pool. TCRdb itself ran the multiplex PCR reads through MiXCR, one entry per CDR3 protein. The table has 4,000 to 6,000 distinct CDR3 sequences, about 20% seen once. Trimming left V 7 bases short and J 7 bases short, with 21 bases between. CDR3 length: 14 residues. Germline V gene lookup returns CDR1 SGHRS and CDR2 YFSETQ. This chain links TRBV5-1 with TRBJ2-7; D is undetermined. The sequenced sample consisted of blood. This sequence originates from a human donor with a blood cancer. Here the CDR3 DNA reads TGCGCCAGCCGCCTAGGTGGCCCTACGATAGAGCAGTACTTC. As protein: CASRLGGPTIEQYF.